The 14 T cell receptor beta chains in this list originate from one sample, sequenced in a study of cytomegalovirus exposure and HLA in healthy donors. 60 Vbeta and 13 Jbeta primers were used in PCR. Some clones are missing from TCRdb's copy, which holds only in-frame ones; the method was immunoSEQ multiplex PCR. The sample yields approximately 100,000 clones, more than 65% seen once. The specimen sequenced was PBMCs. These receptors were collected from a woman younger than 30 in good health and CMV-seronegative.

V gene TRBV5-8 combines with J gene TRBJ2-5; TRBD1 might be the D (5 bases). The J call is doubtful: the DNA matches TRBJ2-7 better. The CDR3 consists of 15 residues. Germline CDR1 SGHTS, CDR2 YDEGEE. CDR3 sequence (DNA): TGTGCCAGCAGCTTGGTTCAGGGCTACACCTACGAGCAGTACTTC. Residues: CASSLVQGYTYEQYF.

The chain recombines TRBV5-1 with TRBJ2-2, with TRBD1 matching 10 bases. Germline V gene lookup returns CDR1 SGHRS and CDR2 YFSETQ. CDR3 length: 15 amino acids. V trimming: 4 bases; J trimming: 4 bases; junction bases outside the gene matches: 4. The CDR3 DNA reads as TGCGCCAGCAGCATAGGACAGGGGGGCACCGGGGAGCTGTTTTTT. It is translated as CASSIGQGGTGELFF.

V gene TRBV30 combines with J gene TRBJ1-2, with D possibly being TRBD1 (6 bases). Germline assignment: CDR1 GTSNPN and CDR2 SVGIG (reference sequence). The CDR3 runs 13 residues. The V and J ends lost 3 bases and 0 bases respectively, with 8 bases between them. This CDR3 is CAWRRTANYGYTF. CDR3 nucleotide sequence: TGTGCCTGGAGAAGGACAGCTAACTATGGCTACACCTTC.

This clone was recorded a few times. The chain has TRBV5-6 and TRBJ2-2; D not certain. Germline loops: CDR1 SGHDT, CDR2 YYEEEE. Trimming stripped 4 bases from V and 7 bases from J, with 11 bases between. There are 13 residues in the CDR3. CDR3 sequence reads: CASSPVNSGELFF. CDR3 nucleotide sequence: TGTGCCAGCAGCCCGGTCAATAGCGGGGAGCTGTTTTTT.

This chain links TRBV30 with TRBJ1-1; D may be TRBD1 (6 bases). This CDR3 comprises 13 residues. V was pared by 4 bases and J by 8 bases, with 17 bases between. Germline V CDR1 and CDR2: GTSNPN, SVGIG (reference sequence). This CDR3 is CAWTSGGAGEAFF. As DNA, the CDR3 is TGTGCCTGGACCTCGGGGGGGGCGGGCGAAGCTTTCTTT.

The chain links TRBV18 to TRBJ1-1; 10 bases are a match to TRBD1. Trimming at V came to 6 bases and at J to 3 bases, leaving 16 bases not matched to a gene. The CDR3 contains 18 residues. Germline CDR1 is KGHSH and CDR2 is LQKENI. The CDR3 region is CASSHSSGTGVTYTEAFF. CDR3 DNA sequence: TGTGCCAGCTCGCACAGTTCCGGGACAGGGGTTACGTACACTGAAGCTTTCTTT.

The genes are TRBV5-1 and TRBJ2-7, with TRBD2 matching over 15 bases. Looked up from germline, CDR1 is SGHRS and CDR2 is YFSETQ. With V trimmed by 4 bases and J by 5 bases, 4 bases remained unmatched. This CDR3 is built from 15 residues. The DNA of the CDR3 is TGCGCCAGCAGCCCGGGACTAGCGGGGGGAGACGAGCAGTACTTC. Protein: CASSPGLAGGDEQYF.

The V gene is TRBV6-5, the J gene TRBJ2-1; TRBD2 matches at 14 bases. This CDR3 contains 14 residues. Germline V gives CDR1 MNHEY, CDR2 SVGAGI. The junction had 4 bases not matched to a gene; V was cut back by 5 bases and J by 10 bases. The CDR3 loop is CASSATSGRVEQFF. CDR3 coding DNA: TGTGCCAGCAGTGCGACTAGCGGGAGGGTAGAGCAGTTCTTC.

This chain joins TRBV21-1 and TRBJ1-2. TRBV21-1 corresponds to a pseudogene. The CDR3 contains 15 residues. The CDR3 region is CASSNGGDRPYGYTF. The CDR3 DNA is TGTGCCAGCAGCAACGGGGGGGACCGTCCCTATGGCTACACCTTC.

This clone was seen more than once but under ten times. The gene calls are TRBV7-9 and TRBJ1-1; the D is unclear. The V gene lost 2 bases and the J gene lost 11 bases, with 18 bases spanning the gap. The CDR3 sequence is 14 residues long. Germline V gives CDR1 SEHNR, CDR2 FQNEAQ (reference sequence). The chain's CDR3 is CASSLTKSGTGAFF. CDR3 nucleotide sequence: TGTGCCAGCAGCTTAACAAAGTCAGGTACTGGGGCTTTCTTT.

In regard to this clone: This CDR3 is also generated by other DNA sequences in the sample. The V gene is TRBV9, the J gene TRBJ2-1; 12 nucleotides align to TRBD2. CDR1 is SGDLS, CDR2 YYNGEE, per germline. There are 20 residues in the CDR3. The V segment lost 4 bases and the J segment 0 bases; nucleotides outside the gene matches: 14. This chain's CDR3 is CASSPRLAGDPASSYNEQFF. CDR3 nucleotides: TGTGCCAGCAGCCCACGACTAGCGGGAGATCCGGCAAGCTCCTACAATGAGCAGTTCTTC.

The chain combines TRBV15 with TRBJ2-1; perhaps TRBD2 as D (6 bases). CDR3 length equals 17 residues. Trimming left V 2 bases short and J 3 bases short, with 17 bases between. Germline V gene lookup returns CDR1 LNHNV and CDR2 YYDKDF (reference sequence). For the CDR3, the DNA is TGTGCCACCAGCAGATACGCCGTTGGGGACTTCTACAATGAGCAGTTCTTC. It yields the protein CATSRYAVGDFYNEQFF.

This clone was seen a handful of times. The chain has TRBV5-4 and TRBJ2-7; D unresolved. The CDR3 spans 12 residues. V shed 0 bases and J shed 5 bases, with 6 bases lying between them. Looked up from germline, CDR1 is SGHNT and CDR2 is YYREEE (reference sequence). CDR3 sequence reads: CASSLDRNEQYF. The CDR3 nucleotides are TGTGCCAGCAGCTTGGATAGAAACGAGCAGTACTTC.

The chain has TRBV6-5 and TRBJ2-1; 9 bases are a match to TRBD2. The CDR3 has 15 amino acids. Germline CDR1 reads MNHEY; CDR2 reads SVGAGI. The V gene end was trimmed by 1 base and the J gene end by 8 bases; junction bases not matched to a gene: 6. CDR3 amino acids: CASSYWTSDRDEQFF. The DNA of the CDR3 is TGTGCCAGCAGTTACTGGACTAGCGATAGGGATGAGCAGTTCTTC.